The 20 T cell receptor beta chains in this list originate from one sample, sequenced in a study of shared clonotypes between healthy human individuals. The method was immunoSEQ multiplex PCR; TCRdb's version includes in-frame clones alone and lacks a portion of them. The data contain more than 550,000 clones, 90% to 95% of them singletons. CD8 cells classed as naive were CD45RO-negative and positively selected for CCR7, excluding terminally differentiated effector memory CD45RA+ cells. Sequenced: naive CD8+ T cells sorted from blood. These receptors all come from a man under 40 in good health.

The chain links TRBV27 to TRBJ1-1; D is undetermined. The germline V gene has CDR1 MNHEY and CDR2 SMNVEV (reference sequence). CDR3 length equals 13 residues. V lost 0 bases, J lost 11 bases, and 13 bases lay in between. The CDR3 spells CASSLSGRVRAFF. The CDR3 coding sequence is TGTGCCAGCAGTTTATCTGGCCGGGTGCGGGCTTTCTTT.

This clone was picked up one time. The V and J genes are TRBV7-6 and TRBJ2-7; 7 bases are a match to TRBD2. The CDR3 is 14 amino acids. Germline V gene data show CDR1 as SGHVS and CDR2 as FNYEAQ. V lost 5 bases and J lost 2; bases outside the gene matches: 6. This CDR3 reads CASSTRLAPYEQYF. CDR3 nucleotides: TGTGCCAGCAGCACCCGACTAGCTCCCTACGAGCAGTACTTC. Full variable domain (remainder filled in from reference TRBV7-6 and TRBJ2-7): GAGVSQSPRYKVTKRGQDVALRCDPISGHVSLYWYRQALGQGPEFLTYFNYEAQQDKSGLPNDRFSAERPEGSISTLTIQRTEQRDSAMYRCASSTRLAPYEQYFGPGTRLTVT.

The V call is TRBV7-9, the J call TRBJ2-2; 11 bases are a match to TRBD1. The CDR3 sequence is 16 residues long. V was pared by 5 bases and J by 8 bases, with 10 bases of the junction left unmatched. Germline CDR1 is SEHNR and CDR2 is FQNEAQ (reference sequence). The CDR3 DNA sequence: TGTGCCAGCAGCGGCAATGGACAGGGGGCGACGGGGGAGCTGTTTTTT. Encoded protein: CASSGNGQGATGELFF.

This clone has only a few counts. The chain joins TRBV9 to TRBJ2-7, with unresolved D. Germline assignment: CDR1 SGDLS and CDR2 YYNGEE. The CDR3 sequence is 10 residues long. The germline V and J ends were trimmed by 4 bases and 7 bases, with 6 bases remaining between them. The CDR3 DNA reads TGTGCCAGCAGCTTCGGTGAGCAGTACTTC. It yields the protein CASSFGEQYF.

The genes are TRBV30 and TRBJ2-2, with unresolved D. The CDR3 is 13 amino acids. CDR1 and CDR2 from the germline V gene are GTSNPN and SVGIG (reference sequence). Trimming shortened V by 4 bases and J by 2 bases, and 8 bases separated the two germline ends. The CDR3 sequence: CAWNWLNTGELFF. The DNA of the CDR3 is TGTGCCTGGAACTGGTTAAACACCGGGGAGCTGTTTTTT.

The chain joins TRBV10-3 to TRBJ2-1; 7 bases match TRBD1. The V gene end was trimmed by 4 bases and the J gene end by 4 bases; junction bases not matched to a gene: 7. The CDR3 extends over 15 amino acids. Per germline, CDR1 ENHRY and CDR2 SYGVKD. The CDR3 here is CAISGSGTVYNEQFF. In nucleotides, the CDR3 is TGTGCCATCAGTGGATCCGGGACAGTATACAATGAGCAGTTCTTC.

CDR3 in DNA: TGTGCCAGCAGTTACTTGGGGGCTAGCTCCTACGAGCAGTACTTC. Amino acids: CASSYLGASSYEQYF. The genes are TRBV6-5 and TRBJ2-7; D is possibly TRBD1 (6 bases). Germline CDR1 MNHEY, CDR2 SVGAGI. V dropped 1 base and J dropped 0 bases, with 10 bases sitting between them. The CDR3 is 15 residues long.

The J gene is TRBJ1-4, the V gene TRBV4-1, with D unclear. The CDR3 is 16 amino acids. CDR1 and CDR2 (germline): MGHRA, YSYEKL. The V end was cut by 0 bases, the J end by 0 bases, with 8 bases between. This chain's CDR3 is CASSQDTASTNEKLFF. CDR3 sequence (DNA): TGCGCCAGCAGCCAAGATACAGCCTCAACTAATGAAAAACTGTTTTTT.

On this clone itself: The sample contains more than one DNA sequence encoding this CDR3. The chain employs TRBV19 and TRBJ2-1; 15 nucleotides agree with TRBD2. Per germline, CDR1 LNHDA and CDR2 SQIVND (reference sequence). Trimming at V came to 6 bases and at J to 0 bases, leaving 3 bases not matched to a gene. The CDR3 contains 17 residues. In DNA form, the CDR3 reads TGTGCCAGTAGCGGGACTAGCGGGAGGAGCTCCTACAATGAGCAGTTCTTC. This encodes CASSGTSGRSSYNEQFF.

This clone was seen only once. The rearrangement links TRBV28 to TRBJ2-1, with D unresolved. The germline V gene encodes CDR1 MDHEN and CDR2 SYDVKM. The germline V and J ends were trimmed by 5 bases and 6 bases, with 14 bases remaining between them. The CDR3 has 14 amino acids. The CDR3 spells CASSPLKFLNEQFF. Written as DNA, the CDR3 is TGTGCCAGCAGTCCCCTGAAGTTTCTCAATGAGCAGTTCTTC. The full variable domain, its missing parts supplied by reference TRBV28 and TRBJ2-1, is DVKVTQSSRYLVKRTGEKVFLECVQDMDHENMFWYRQDPGLGLRLIYFSYDVKMKEKGDIPEGYSVSREKKERFSLILESASTNQTSMYLCASSPLKFLNEQFFGPGTRLTVL.

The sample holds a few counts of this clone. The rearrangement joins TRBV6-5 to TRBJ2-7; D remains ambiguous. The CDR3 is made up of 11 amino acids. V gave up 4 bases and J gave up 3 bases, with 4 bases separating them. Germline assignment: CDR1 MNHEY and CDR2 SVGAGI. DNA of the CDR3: TGTGCCAGCAGTTCCCTCTACGAGCAGTACTTC. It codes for CASSSLYEQYF.

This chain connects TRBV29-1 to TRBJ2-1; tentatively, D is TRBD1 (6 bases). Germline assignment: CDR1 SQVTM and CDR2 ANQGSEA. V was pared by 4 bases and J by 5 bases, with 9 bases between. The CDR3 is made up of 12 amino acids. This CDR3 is CSVAWTDNEQFF. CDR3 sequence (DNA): TGCAGCGTTGCCTGGACAGACAATGAGCAGTTCTTC.

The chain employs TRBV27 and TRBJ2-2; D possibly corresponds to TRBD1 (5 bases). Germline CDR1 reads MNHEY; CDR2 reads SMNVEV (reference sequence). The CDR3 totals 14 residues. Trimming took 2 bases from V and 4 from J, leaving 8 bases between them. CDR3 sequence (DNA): TGTGCCAGCAGTTTAGGCAGGGCCACCGGGGAGCTGTTTTTT. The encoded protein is CASSLGRATGELFF.

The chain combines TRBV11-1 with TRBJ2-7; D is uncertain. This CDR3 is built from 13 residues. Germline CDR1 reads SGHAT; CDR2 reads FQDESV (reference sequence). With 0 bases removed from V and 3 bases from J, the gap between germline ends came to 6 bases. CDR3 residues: CASSLAGSYEQYF. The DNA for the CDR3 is TGTGCCAGCAGCTTAGCGGGAAGCTACGAGCAGTACTTC. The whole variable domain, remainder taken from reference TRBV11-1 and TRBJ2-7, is EAEVAQSPRYKITEKSQAVAFWCDPISGHATLYWYRQILGQGPELLVQFQDESVVDDSQLPKDRFSAERLKGVDSTLKIQPAELGDSAMYLCASSLAGSYEQYFGPGTRLTVT.

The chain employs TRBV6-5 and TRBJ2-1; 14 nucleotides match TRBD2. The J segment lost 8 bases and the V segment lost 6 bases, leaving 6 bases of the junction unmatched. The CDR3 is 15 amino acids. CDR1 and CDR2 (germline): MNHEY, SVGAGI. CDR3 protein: CASRGLAGVMDEQFF. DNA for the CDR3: TGTGCCAGCAGGGGACTAGCGGGAGTAATGGATGAGCAGTTCTTC.

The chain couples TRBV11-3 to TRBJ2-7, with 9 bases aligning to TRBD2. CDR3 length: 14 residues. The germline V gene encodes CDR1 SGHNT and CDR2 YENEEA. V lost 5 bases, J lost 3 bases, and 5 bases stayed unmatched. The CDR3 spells CASSASGMIYEQYF. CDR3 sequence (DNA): TGTGCCAGCAGCGCTAGCGGGATGATCTACGAGCAGTACTTC.

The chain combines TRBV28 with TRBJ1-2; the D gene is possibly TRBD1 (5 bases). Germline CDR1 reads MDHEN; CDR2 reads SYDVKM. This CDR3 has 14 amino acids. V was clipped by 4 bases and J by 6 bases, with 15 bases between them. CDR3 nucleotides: TGTGCCAGCAGTTCGGGGCGGTGGAGGGATGGCTACACCTTC. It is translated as CASSSGRWRDGYTF.

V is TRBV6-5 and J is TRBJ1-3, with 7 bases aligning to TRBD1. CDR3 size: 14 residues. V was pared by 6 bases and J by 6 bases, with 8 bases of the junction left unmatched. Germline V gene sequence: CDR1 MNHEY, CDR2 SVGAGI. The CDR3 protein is CASRDRQGSNTIYF. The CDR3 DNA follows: TGTGCCAGCAGAGATAGACAGGGTTCAAACACCATATATTTT.

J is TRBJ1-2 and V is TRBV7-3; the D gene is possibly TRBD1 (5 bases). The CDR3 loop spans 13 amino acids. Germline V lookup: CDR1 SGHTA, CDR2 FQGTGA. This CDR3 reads CASGLGPLYGYTF. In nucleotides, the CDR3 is TGTGCTAGTGGTCTGGGACCGCTCTATGGCTACACCTTC.

The CDR3 DNA is TGTGCCAGCAGTTACGGGCAGGTGCTTTTTGATGAGCAGTTCTTC. Amino acid sequence: CASSYGQVLFDEQFF. V is TRBV6-5 and J is TRBJ2-1, with no clear D. CDR3 size: 15 residues. Germline V CDR1 and CDR2: MNHEY, SVGAGI. V lost 2 bases and J lost 8, with 16 bases in between.